This TCR beta chain emerged from a study of T cells in Graves' hyperthyroidism and ophthalmopathy. Study information: Blood was drawn when the patient was first diagnosed and still untreated.

RNA transcripts served as the template for amplifying TCR beta CDR3 regions. HTBI primers drove first-round RT-PCR of the TCR CDR3. MiXCR was run by TCRdb on the multiplex PCR reads, yielding one entry per CDR3 protein. The sample lists around 450,000 distinct CDR3 sequences, about 15% occurring once. The germline V gene encodes CDR1 MNHNS and CDR2 SASEGT. V gave up 6 bases and J gave up 11 bases, with 25 bases separating them. The CDR3 has 15 residues. This clonotype showed up many times. The receptor was isolated from a woman between 18 and 29 years old with Graves' hyperthyroidism. The chain uses TRBV6-1 and TRBJ1-1; D call uncertain. Source material: blood. The CDR3 bases are TGTGCCAGCAGCGCATCCGTCAATCGTCCCATAAAGGCTTTCTTT. This translates into CASSASVNRPIKAFF.